The T cell receptor beta chain under discussion was sequenced for a study of blood T cell repertoires in COVID-19. Sequenced by immunoSEQ multiplex PCR; TCRdb stores in-frame clones only, minus some. The table has fewer than 70,000 clones, 70% to 90% seen once; the top ten hold about 6.9%. Germline lookup yields CDR1 LGHDT and CDR2 YNNKEL (reference sequence). With V trimmed by 4 bases and J by 2 bases, 7 bases remained unmatched. The CDR3 extends over 15 amino acids. The source material was peripheral blood. The clonotype originates from a man between 60 and 70 years old with active or convalescent COVID-19. The chain uses TRBV3-1 (or the pseudogene TRBV3-2) and TRBJ1-1; TRBD1 agrees at 7 bases. This CDR3 is CASSPADRDNTEAFF. CDR3 in DNA: TGTGCCAGCAGCCCCGCTGACAGGGACAACACTGAAGCTTTCTTT.